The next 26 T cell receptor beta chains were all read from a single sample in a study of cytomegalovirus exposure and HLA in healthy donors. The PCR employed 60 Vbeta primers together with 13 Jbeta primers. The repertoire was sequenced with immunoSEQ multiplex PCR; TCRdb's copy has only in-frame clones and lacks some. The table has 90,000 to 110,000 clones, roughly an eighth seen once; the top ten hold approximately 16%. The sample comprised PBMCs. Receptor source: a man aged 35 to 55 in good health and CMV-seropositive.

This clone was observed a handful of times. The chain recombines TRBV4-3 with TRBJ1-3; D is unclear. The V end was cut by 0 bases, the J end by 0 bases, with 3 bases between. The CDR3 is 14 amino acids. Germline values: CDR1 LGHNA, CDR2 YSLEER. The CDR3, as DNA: TGCGCCAGCAGCCAAGAACACTCTGGAAACACCATATATTTT. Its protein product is CASSQEHSGNTIYF.

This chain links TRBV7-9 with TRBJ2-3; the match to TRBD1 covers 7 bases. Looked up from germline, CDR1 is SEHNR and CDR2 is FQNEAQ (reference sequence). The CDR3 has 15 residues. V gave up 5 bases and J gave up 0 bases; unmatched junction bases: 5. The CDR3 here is CASSPQGHSTDTQYF. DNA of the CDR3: TGTGCCAGCAGCCCACAGGGGCACAGCACAGATACGCAGTATTTT.

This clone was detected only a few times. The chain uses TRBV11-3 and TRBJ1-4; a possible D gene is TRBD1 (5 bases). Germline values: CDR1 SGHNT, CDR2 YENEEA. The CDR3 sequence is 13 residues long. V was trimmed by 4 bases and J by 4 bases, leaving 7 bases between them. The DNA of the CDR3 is TGTGCCAGCAGCTCAGGGCTTAATGAAAAACTGTTTTTT. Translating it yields CASSSGLNEKLFF.

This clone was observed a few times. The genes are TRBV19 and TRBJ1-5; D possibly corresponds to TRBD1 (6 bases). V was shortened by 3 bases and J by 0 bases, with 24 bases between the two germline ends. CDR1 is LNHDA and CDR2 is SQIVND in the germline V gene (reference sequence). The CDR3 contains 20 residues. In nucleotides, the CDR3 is TGTGCCAGTAGTATCCCCTTGGGGTCCGGACAGATTAATAGCAATCAGCCCCAGCATTTT. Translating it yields CASSIPLGSGQINSNQPQHF.

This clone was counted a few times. The CDR3 loop is CASSEILAGDLGLVTQYF. Here the CDR3 DNA reads TGTGCCAGCAGTGAAATACTAGCGGGGGACCTAGGGTTGGTTACGCAGTATTTT. V gene TRBV2 combines with J gene TRBJ2-3; TRBD2 matches at 11 bases. Trimming took 2 bases from V and 8 from J; bases not matched to a gene: 15. This CDR3 spans 18 amino acids. Germline CDR1 SNHLY, CDR2 FYNNEI.

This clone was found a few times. CDR3 loop: CASSRGDRANNEQFF. The CDR3 bases are TGTGCCAGCAGCCGGGGGGACCGTGCGAACAATGAGCAGTTCTTC. The gene calls are TRBV5-8 and TRBJ2-1, with 7 bases lining up with TRBD2. CDR3 size: 15 residues. The V gene's germline CDR1 is SGHTS and CDR2 YDEGEE. Losses at the gene ends were 4 bases for V and 5 bases for J; bases not matched to a gene: 9.

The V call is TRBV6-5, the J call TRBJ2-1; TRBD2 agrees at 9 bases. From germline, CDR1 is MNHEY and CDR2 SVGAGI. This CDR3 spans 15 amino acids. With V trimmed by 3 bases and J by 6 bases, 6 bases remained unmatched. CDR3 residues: CASSYSGTSLNEQFF. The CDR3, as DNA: TGTGCCAGCAGTTATTCGGGGACTAGCCTCAATGAGCAGTTCTTC.

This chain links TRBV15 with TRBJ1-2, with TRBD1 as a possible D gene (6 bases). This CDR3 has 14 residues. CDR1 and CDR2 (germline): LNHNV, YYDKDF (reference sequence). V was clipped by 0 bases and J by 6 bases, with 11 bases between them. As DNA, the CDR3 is TGTGCCACCAGCAGAGAGATACAGGGAGATGGCTACACCTTC. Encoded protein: CATSREIQGDGYTF. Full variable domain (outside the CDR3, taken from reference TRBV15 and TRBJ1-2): DAMVIQNPRYQVTQFGKPVTLSCSQTLNHNVMYWYQQKSSQAPKLLFHYYDKDFNNEADTPDNFQSRRPNTSFCFLDIRSPGLGDTAMYLCATSREIQGDGYTFGSGTRLTVV.

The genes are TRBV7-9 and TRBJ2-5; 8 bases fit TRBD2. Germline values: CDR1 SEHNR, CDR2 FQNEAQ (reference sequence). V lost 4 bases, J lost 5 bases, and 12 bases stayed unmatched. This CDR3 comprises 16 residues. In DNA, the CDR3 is TGTGCCAGCAGCTCCCGACTAGCGCCGCAAGGGGAGACCCAGTACTTC. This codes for CASSSRLAPQGETQYF.

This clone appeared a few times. The chain's CDR3 is CSVTGTGPPYEKLFF. CDR3 DNA: TGCAGCGTTACCGGGACAGGACCTCCTTATGAAAAACTGTTTTTT. This chain links TRBV29-1 with TRBJ1-4; 8 positions match TRBD1. The V gene's germline CDR1 is SQVTM and CDR2 ANQGSEA. After removal of 5 bases from V and 6 bases from J, the junction contained 11 bases not matched to a gene. This CDR3 has 15 amino acids.

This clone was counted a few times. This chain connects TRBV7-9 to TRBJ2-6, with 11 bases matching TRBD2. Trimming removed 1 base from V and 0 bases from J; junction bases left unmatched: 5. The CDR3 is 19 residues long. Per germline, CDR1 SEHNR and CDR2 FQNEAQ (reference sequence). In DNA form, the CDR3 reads TGTGCCAGCAGCTTAGAACTAGCGGGAGCCCTCTCTGGGGCCAACGTCCTGACTTTC. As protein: CASSLELAGALSGANVLTF.

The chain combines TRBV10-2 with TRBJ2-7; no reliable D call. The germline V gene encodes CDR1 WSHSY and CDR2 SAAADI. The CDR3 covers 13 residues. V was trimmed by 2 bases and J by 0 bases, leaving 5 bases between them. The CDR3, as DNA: TGCGCCAGCAGTGAGCTCAGCTCCTACGAGCAGTACTTC. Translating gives CASSELSSYEQYF.

CDR3 amino acids: CASSEAGRGGWTEAFF. The CDR3 region has the DNA TGTGCCAGCAGTGAAGCGGGACGAGGGGGCTGGACTGAAGCTTTCTTT. The chain recombines TRBV2 with TRBJ1-1; TRBD1 aligns across 7 bases. The CDR3 is made up of 16 amino acids. V shed 0 bases, J shed 5 bases, and the junction held 9 bases outside the gene matches. The germline CDR1 and CDR2 sequences are SNHLY and FYNNEI.

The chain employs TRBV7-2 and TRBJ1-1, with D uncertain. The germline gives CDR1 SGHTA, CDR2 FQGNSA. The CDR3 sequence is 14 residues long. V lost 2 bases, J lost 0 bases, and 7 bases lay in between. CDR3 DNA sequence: TGTGCCAGCAGCTTATGGGCAGTGAACACTGAAGCTTTCTTT. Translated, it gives CASSLWAVNTEAFF.

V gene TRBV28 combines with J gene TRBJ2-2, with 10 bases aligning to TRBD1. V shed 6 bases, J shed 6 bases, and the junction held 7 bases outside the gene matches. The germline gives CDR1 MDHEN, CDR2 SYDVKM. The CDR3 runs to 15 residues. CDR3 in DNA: TGTGCCAGCAGAACCGGGACAGGGGACTCCGGGGAGCTGTTTTTT. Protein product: CASRTGTGDSGELFF.

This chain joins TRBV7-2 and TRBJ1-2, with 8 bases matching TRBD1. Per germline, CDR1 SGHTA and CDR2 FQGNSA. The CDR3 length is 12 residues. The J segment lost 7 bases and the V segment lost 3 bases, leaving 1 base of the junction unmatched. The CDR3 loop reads CASSLTGVGYTF. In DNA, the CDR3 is TGTGCCAGCAGCTTGACAGGGGTTGGCTACACCTTC.

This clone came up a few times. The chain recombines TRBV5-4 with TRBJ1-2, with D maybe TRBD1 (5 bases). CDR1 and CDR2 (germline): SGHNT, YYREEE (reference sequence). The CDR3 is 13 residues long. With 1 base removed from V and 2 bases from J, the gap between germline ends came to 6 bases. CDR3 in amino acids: CASSLPGNYGYTF. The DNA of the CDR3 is TGTGCCAGCAGCTTGCCAGGGAACTATGGCTACACCTTC.

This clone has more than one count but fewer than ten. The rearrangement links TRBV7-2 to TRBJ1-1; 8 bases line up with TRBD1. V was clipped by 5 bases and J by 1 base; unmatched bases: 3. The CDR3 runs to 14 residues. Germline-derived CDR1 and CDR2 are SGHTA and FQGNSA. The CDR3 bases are TGTGCCAGCAGCCCCGACAGGGGGAACACTGAAGCTTTCTTT. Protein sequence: CASSPDRGNTEAFF.

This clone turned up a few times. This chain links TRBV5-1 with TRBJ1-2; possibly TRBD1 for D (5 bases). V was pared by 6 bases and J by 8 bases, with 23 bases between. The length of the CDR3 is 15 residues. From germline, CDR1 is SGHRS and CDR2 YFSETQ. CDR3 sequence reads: CASTPQWGGVEGYTF. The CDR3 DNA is TGCGCCAGCACCCCCCAGTGGGGGGGGGTTGAGGGCTACACCTTC. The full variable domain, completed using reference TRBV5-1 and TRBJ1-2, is KAGVTQTPRYLIKTRGQQVTLSCSPISGHRSVSWYQQTPGQGLQFLFEYFSETQRNKGNFPGRFSGRQFSNSRSEMNVSTLELGDSALYLCASTPQWGGVEGYTFGSGTRLTVV.

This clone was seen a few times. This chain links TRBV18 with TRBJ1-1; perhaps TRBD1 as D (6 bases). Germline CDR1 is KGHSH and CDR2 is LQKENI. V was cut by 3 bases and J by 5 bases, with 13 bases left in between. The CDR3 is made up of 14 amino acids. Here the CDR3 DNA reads TGTGCCAGCTCACCGGGGGGGCAGAGGACTGAAGCTTTCTTT. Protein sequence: CASSPGGQRTEAFF. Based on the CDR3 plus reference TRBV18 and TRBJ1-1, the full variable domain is NAGVMQNPRHLVRRRGQEARLRCSPMKGHSHVYWYRQLPEEGLKFMVYLQKENIIDESGMPKERFSAEFPKEGPSILRIQQVVRGDSAAYFCASSPGGQRTEAFFGQGTRLTVV.

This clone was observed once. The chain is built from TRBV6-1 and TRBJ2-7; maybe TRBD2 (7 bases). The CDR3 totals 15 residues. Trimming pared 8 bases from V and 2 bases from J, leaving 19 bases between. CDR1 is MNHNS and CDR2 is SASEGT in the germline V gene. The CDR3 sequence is CASGGGLALTYEQYF. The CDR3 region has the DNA TGTGCCAGCGGGGGGGGGCTAGCGCTAACCTACGAGCAGTACTTC.

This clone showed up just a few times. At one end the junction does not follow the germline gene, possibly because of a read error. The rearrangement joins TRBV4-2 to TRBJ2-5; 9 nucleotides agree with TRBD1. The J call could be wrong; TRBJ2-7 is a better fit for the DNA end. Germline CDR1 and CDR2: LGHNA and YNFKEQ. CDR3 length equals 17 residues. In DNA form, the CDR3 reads TGTGCCAGCAGCCACTACAGAACGGGACAGGGCTCCGACGAGCAGTACTTC. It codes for CASSHYRTGQGSDEQYF.

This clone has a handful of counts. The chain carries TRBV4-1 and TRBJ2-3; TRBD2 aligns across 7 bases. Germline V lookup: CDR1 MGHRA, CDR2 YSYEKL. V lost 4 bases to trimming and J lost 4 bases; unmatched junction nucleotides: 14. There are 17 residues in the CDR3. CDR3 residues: CASSPEVLAEVADTQYF. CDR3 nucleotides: TGCGCCAGCAGCCCAGAGGTTCTAGCGGAGGTGGCAGATACGCAGTATTTT.

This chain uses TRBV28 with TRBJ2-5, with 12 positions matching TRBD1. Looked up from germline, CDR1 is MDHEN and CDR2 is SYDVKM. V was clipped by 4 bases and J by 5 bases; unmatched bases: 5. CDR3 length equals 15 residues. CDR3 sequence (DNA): TGTGCCAGCAGTTCAGGGACAGGGGGCACCGAGACCCAGTACTTC. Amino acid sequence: CASSSGTGGTETQYF.

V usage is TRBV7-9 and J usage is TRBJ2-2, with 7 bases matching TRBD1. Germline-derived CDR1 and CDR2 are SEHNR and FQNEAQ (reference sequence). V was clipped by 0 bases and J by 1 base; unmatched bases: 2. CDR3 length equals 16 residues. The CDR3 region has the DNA TGTGCCAGCAGCTTAGCGGCAGGGGGGAACACCGGGGAGCTGTTTTTT. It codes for CASSLAAGGNTGELFF.

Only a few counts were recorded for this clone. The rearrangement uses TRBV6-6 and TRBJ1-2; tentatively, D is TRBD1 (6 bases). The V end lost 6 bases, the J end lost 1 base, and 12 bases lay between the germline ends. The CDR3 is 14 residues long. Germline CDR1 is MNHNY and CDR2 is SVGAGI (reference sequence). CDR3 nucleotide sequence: TGTGCCAGCAGCCCGGACAGACTTAACTATGGCTACACCTTC. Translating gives CASSPDRLNYGYTF.